This T cell receptor beta chain was identified during a study of T cell repertoires in aging, cancer and after chemotherapy. Background on the study: Glioblastoma patients receiving temozolomide-based therapy gave paired samples before and after chemotherapy. Millions of TCR reads were in the whole dataset. General observations from the study: Rebound thymic output was suggested by rising median generation probability during chemotherapy in each cancer cohort. Compared with age-matched healthy donors, untreated hematological or solid cancer patients showed higher blood TCR clonality.

Amplification of TCR beta used genomic DNA extracted from peripheral blood. TRB rearrangements spanning V, D and J were amplified using mixed TRB-A/B primers. In TCRdb, the multiplex PCR reads were re-called with MiXCR into one record per CDR3 protein. The top ten clones hold 50% to 75% of a sample with 2,000 or so distinct CDR3 sequences, 64% of them seen once. V lost 4 bases to trimming and J lost 7 bases, with 8 bases between them. The length of the CDR3 is 13 residues. Germline V gives CDR1 WNHNN, CDR2 SYGVQD (reference sequence). To note about this clonotype: No antigen is known for it.

The specimen was blood. The rearrangement joins TRBV10-1 to TRBJ1-6; TRBD1 might be the D (6 bases). The receptor was derived from a human donor with a solid tumor. In DNA, the CDR3 is TGCGCCAGCAGTGCAACAGGGAATTCACCCCTCCACTTT. This gives the protein CASSATGNSPLHF.